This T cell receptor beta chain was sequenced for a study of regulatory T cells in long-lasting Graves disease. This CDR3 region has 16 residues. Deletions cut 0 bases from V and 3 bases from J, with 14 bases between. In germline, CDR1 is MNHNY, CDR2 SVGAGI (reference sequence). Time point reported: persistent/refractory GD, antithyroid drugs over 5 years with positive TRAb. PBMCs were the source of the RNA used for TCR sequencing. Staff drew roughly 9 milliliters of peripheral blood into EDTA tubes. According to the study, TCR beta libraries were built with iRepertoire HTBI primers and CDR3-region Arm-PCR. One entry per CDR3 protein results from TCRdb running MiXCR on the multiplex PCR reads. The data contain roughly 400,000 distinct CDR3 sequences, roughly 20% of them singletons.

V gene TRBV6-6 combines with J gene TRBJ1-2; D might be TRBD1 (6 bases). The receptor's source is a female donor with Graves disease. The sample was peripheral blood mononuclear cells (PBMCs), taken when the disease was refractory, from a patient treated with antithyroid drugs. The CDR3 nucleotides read TGTGCCAGCAGTTACTCGAGTTGGGGGCGGCACTATGGCTACACCTTC. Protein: CASSYSSWGRHYGYTF.